This T cell receptor beta chain is drawn from a study of Graves' ophthalmopathy and Graves' hyperthyroidism (dated by TCRdb to 2016 to 2018). Background for the entire study: Peripheral blood was collected at initial diagnosis, prior to any treatment. The study used TCR beta repertoire signatures to distinguish Graves' ophthalmopathy from Graves' hyperthyroidism and to predict progression to ophthalmopathy. In total, approximately 140 blood samples were TCR-sequenced: under 45 ophthalmopathy, some 75 hyperthyroidism and roughly 17 hyperthyroidism-to-ophthalmopathy patients. To explore V-J signatures that separate ophthalmopathy from hyperthyroidism, a discovery set of about 98 patients was enrolled, consisting of 43 with ophthalmopathy and around 57 with stable hyperthyroidism. The independent validation cohort included approximately 19 hyperthyroidism patients plus 17 patients who later progressed from hyperthyroidism to ophthalmopathy. In a handful of hyperthyroidism patients, the T-cell repertoires found in thyroid tissue were compared with those found in blood. Following sample collection, hyperthyroidism patients were given methimazole at a starting dose of 30 mg daily, and ophthalmopathy patients were given high-dose intravenous methylprednisolone. The 100 discovery patients were randomly split 7:3 into training and test sets. Broad study findings and their caveats: In validation, the model predicted ophthalmopathy progression with nearly 71% sensitivity and roughly 72% specificity; 12 predicted patients were CT-confirmed with GO in a median of about 6.2 months. No statistical method was used to set the sample size in advance, and the investigators knew which group each participant was assigned to. The 13-signature model separated ophthalmopathy from stable hyperthyroidism with approximately 85% sensitivity and 81.08% specificity in cross-validation, and 80%/75% in the test set. Most of the expanded thyroid clonotypes with a frequency above 0.001 were also detected in blood, and it was suggested that the thyroid immune response may be reflected by blood repertoires.

The CDR3, from cysteine to phenylalanine, totals 17 residues. Kept here is only the CDR3 DNA, which spans 51 bases and is read in frame from base 1. CDR1 and CDR2 are drawn from the germline V gene: MDHEN, SYDVKM. Trimmed from V: 3 bases; trimmed from J: 0 bases; junction bases lacking a gene match: 11. Ophthalmopathy patients had moderately to severely active disease, Clinical Activity Score of at least 3, NOSPECS grade of at least 4, and disease duration under 3 months. Patients with other autoimmune diseases, uncontrolled infections, pregnancy or lactation were excluded from the study. Clinical symptoms, serum thyroxine, TRAb, thyroid ultrasound and orbital computed tomography were used for diagnosis. PBMCs were isolated from 8 to 10 ml of fresh peripheral blood by Ficoll-Paque density gradient centrifugation. Total RNA was extracted using Trizol reagent, and RNA quality was checked on an Agilent 2100 Bioanalyzer.

This clonotype was detected ten times or more. The target of this receptor is not known. Per-base qualities were not stored, and no clone one base away is much larger. TCR beta CDR3 regions were amplified from RNA transcripts for repertoire sequencing. The first round was an RT-PCR using HTBI primers with the Qiagen OneStep RT-PCR kit, and this first round was followed by a second-round multiplex PCR, then size selection and purification. Libraries were sequenced paired-end with 100 bp reads on an Illumina HiSeq2000. As for how the authors treated the data: SOAPnuke was used for read processing, and reads with adapters, uncalled bases, a mean Phred below 15, or no exact constant-primer or identifier match were discarded. COPE v1.2.5 was used to merge the high-quality paired reads. Unique nucleotide sequences were defined as clonotypes and aligned to IMGT TRB V, D and J references using MiTCR v1.1. The analysis was limited to V-J combinations with a frequency above 0.0001, which together covered approximately 99% of the repertoires. A TCR clonal expansion and chaos score per V-J combination was defined as the ratio of F50 clonal expansion to chaos observed in the TCRdist matrix. Welch's t-statistics and random forest were used to reduce the features to about 12 V-J combinations, which were then used as input to a naive Bayes classifier. Thyroid-blood repertoire similarity was quantified with the Morisita-Horn index. Starting from the raw public reads, TCRdb applied fastp trimming at Q25, assembled clones with MiXCR and retained in-frame beta chains. Identical CDR3 proteins give one entry, which carries the most common genes and DNA. The V and J calls here are based on TCRdb, not the publication. The table for this sample lists roughly 500,000 distinct CDR3 sequences; over 13% of them were counted only once. The ten largest clones take up around 9.8% of the sample.

The chain is made from TRBV28 and TRBJ2-7; TRBD1 agrees with 7 junctional bases. The source material was blood. The source of this sequence is a woman aged 30 to 39 with Graves' ophthalmopathy. Donor details come from another sample of the same person, matched by shared clones. The CDR3 protein sequence reads: CASSLPRDSVFSYEQYF. The DNA sequence reads TGTGCCAGCAGTTTGCCCCGGGACAGTGTGTTCTCCTACGAGCAGTACTTC.